The rows below give T cell receptor beta chains drawn from one sample of a study of post-analysis software for immune sequencing data. MiXCR, applied by TCRdb to the PCR reads, yields one record per CDR3 protein. The sample includes under 900,000 distinct CDR3 sequences, roughly half of them seen just once. Sequencing used blood. These receptors were obtained from a girl under 18 with multiple sclerosis. Each CDR3 is given with its conserved first and last residue. Each record gives: V gene, J gene, CDR3 protein.

>TRBV18|TRBJ1-5
CASSRDGVYSNQPQHF
>TRBV10-3|TRBJ2-2
CAISESAGVNTGELFF
>TRBV7-9|TRBJ2-1
CASSNEWGSGEFF
>TRBV5-4|TRBJ2-4
CASSQASGAKNIQYF
>TRBV12-3/TRBV12-4|-
CASSGDEQYF
>TRBV20-1|-
CSATKRDGNEQYF
>TRBV20-1|TRBJ2-1
CSARGRAAEQFF
>TRBV3-1|TRBJ1-5
CASSQDPGSNQPQHF
>TRBV11-2|TRBJ2-3
CASSLERTPVRDTQYF
>TRBV27|TRBJ1-2
CASSLQGYKGYTF
>TRBV5-1|TRBJ1-1
CASSLKGTGAGTEAFF
>TRBV4-3|TRBJ2-7
CASSQGQYSYEQYF
>TRBV20-1|TRBJ1-1
CSARTARNTKDNVGVEHTNEAFF
>TRBV11-1|TRBJ2-3
CASSLSLTQDTQYF
>TRBV5-1|TRBJ1-1
CASSWIRGLRTEAFF
>TRBV6-5|-
CASSSVTSREVGETQYF
>TRBV20-1|TRBJ2-3
CSASKGTSTDTQYF
>TRBV7-9|TRBJ2-7
CASSFAALQGSYEQYF
>TRBV7-2|TRBJ2-1
CASSLDGTYYNEQFF
>TRBV6-1|TRBJ1-1
CASISHTEAFF
>TRBV18|TRBJ2-7
CASSPKESSYEQYF
>TRBV5-1|TRBJ1-6
CASSLAQGARDSPLHF
>TRBV6-5|TRBJ2-7
CASVSGGAYEQYF
>TRBV30|TRBJ2-3
CAWTPRDREADTQYF
>TRBV7-3|TRBJ2-1
CASSVMGTSQNNEQFF
>TRBV29-1|TRBJ2-7
CSGAWRGEQYF
>TRBV12-3/TRBV12-4|TRBJ2-3
CASTTRGRSGPDTQYF
>TRBV5-1|TRBJ2-3
CASSTVATDTQYF
>TRBV5-1|-
CASSIDPGVAYEQYF
>TRBV6-5|TRBJ2-6
CASRTGASGANVLTF
>TRBV6-6|TRBJ2-1
CASSSLAGVVNEQLF
>TRBV25-1|TRBJ2-1
CASSECLGELAINEQFF
>TRBV7-9|TRBJ2-1
CASSLVRLAGLSTDEQFF
>TRBV29-1|TRBJ2-1
CSVVPRGTGQAQYYNEQFF
>TRBV2|TRBJ2-4
CASSVSTLAKNIQYF
>TRBV25-1|TRBJ2-7
CASSKTQLGYEQYF
>TRBV4-1|TRBJ2-2
CASSFGTGANTGELFF
>TRBV15|TRBJ2-1
CATSRWDRPHEQFF
>TRBV7-3|TRBJ2-7
CASSPTSNSYEQYF
>TRBV20-1|TRBJ2-1
CSARAGDPFLWQNNEQFF
>TRBV6-5|TRBJ2-7
CASSYRAGGLEQYF
>TRBV20-1|TRBJ2-3
CSASGRGSTDTQYF
>TRBV7-2|TRBJ1-3
CASSPIWQGSGNTIYF
>TRBV5-1|TRBJ1-2
CASSLSDSYYGYTF
>TRBV7-3|TRBJ2-6
CASSSGALGGANVLTF
>TRBV5-1|TRBJ2-4
CASSTPGIAEGKNIQYF
>TRBV6-6|TRBJ2-7
CASRRAGGDEQYF
>TRBV4-1|TRBJ2-4
CAAGGLSLAKNIQYF
>TRBV9|TRBJ2-5
CASSYMPQETQYF
>TRBV29-1|TRBJ1-2
CSVLTGERGYTF
>TRBV7-3|TRBJ2-3
CASSLIGRVGREKDTQYF
>TRBV6-6|TRBJ2-7
CATTMGTSGYEQYF
>TRBV6-5|TRBJ2-4
CASRVGLAGNIQYF
>TRBV3-1|TRBJ1-1
CASSHIGVANTEAFF